These T cell receptor beta chains were read from a single sample in a study of blood T cells in healthy people across ages. TCRdb itself ran the 5' RACE reads through MiXCR, one entry per CDR3 protein. The sample has about 1.6 million distinct CDR3 sequences; 30% to 35% are singletons. Sequencing was performed on blood. These receptor sequences come from a woman in her 30s in good health. Each CDR3 is given with its conserved first and last residue. The order of the fields is J gene, clone size, D gene, V gene, CDR3 protein, CDR3 DNA. D genes are given only for firm matches. A clone size is listed for some rows: how often the clone was seen (once, few, many), or a class if it is expanded.

J gene: TRBJ2-7
clone size: few
D gene: .
V gene: TRBV5-1
CDR3 protein: CASSGSYSEQYF
CDR3 DNA: TGCGCCAGCAGCGGGAGCTATAGCGAGCAGTACTTC

J gene: TRBJ2-3
clone size: few
D gene: TRBD2
V gene: TRBV5-1
CDR3 protein: CASSSRSGIKDTQYF
CDR3 DNA: TGCGCCAGCAGCTCTAGAAGCGGGATTAAAGATACGCAGTATTTT

J gene: TRBJ2-7
clone size: few
D gene: TRBD1
V gene: TRBV5-1
CDR3 protein: CASSNSPGQTYEQYF
CDR3 DNA: TGCGCCAGCAGCAATTCTCCGGGACAGACCTACGAGCAGTACTTC

J gene: TRBJ2-5
clone size: few
D gene: .
V gene: TRBV5-1
CDR3 protein: CASSSLSLQETQYF
CDR3 DNA: TGCGCCAGCAGCTCCTTGAGCCTACAAGAGACCCAGTACTTC

J gene: TRBJ1-1
clone size: once
D gene: TRBD1
V gene: TRBV27
CDR3 protein: CASSLTGGHDTEAFF
CDR3 DNA: TGTGCCAGCAGTTTAACAGGGGGCCACGACACTGAAGCTTTCTTT

J gene: TRBJ2-5
clone size: once
D gene: .
V gene: TRBV30
CDR3 protein: CAWSTQGSGQETQYF
CDR3 DNA: TGTGCCTGGAGTACGCAGGGCAGCGGCCAAGAGACCCAGTACTTC

J gene: TRBJ2-7
clone size: few
D gene: .
V gene: TRBV4-1
CDR3 protein: CASSRIQGPSYEQYF
CDR3 DNA: TGCGCCAGCAGCCGCATTCAGGGTCCCTCCTACGAGCAGTACTTC

J gene: TRBJ2-6
clone size: few
D gene: TRBD1
V gene: TRBV3-1
CDR3 protein: CASNTPGQGAHGANVLTF
CDR3 DNA: TGTGCCAGCAACACACCCGGACAGGGGGCACATGGGGCCAACGTCCTGACTTTC

J gene: TRBJ2-1
clone size: few
D gene: TRBD1
V gene: TRBV14
CDR3 protein: CASSQRTGLNEQFF
CDR3 DNA: TGTGCCAGCAGCCAGCGGACAGGGTTGAATGAGCAGTTCTTC

J gene: TRBJ1-1
clone size: .
D gene: .
V gene: TRBV2
CDR3 protein: CASRRDGRLGNTEAFF
CDR3 DNA: TGTGCCAGCCGCCGGGACGGGAGATTAGGAAACACTGAAGCTTTCTTT

J gene: TRBJ2-7
clone size: few
D gene: .
V gene: TRBV15
CDR3 protein: CATSEGQYSYEQYF
CDR3 DNA: TGTGCCACCTCGGAAGGGCAGTACTCCTACGAGCAGTACTTC

J gene: TRBJ2-7
clone size: few
D gene: TRBD1
V gene: TRBV10-3
CDR3 protein: CAISPLEGQGAFDEQYF
CDR3 DNA: TGTGCCATCAGCCCTCTGGAGGGACAGGGGGCTTTCGACGAGCAGTACTTC

J gene: TRBJ2-7
clone size: few
D gene: TRBD1
V gene: TRBV10-3
CDR3 protein: CAISRTGGGYEQYF
CDR3 DNA: TGTGCCATCAGTAGGACAGGGGGCGGCTACGAGCAGTACTTC

J gene: TRBJ1-1
clone size: few
D gene: .
V gene: TRBV20-1
CDR3 protein: CSALSRVNTEAFF
CDR3 DNA: TGCAGTGCTTTGTCCAGGGTGAACACTGAAGCTTTCTTT

J gene: TRBJ1-5
clone size: .
D gene: .
V gene: TRBV12-2
CDR3 protein: CASRLGTGSQPQHF
CDR3 DNA: TGTGCAAGTCGCTTAGGAACGGGGAGCCAGCCCCAGCATTTT

J gene: TRBJ1-1
clone size: few
D gene: TRBD1
V gene: TRBV29-1
CDR3 protein: CSVVGQFRGDTEAFF
CDR3 DNA: TGCAGCGTGGTGGGACAGTTCCGGGGGGACACTGAAGCTTTCTTT

J gene: TRBJ2-7
clone size: .
D gene: .
V gene: TRBV4-1
CDR3 protein: CASSQVLALYYEQYF
CDR3 DNA: TGCGCCAGCAGCCAAGTCCTAGCTCTATACTACGAGCAGTACTTC

J gene: TRBJ2-7
clone size: .
D gene: .
V gene: TRBV4-1
CDR3 protein: CTSSQDVFGTNYEQYF
CDR3 DNA: TGCACCAGCAGCCAAGACGTATTCGGGACGAATTACGAGCAGTACTTC

J gene: TRBJ2-1
clone size: .
D gene: TRBD2
V gene: TRBV7-2
CDR3 protein: CASSSPSGTQFF
CDR3 DNA: TGTGCCAGCAGCTCGCCTAGCGGGACCCAGTTCTTC

J gene: TRBJ2-1
clone size: .
D gene: .
V gene: TRBV12-3/TRBV12-4
CDR3 protein: CASSPLLLRGSSYNEQFF
CDR3 DNA: TGTGCCAGCAGTCCGCTCCTCCTCCGGGGAAGCTCCTACAATGAGCAGTTCTTC

J gene: TRBJ2-7
clone size: few
D gene: .
V gene: TRBV27
CDR3 protein: CASSPTSVVSYEQYF
CDR3 DNA: TGTGCCAGCAGTCCCACTAGTGTTGTCTCCTACGAGCAGTACTTC

J gene: TRBJ2-7
clone size: .
D gene: TRBD1
V gene: TRBV29-1
CDR3 protein: CSGGQGADEQYF
CDR3 DNA: TGCAGCGGGGGACAGGGGGCCGACGAGCAGTACTTC

J gene: TRBJ2-7
clone size: .
D gene: .
V gene: TRBV28
CDR3 protein: CASSLGENEQYF
CDR3 DNA: TGTGCCAGCAGTTTAGGAGAGAACGAGCAGTACTTC

J gene: TRBJ2-5
clone size: .
D gene: .
V gene: TRBV4-1
CDR3 protein: CASSQRLGETQYF
CDR3 DNA: TGCGCCAGCAGCCAGCGGTTGGGGGAGACCCAGTACTTC

J gene: TRBJ1-1
clone size: .
D gene: .
V gene: TRBV11-2
CDR3 protein: CASRVLAGPNTEAFF
CDR3 DNA: TGTGCCAGCAGAGTTTTGGCAGGCCCGAACACTGAAGCTTTCTTT

J gene: TRBJ2-3
clone size: few
D gene: TRBD2
V gene: TRBV10-3
CDR3 protein: CAISENVSGGPGDTQYF
CDR3 DNA: TGTGCCATCAGTGAGAACGTAAGCGGGGGGCCTGGAGATACGCAGTATTTT

J gene: TRBJ1-3
clone size: .
D gene: .
V gene: TRBV29-1
CDR3 protein: CSVAPPGNTIYF
CDR3 DNA: TGCAGCGTTGCGCCACCGGGAAACACCATATATTTT

J gene: TRBJ2-7
clone size: .
D gene: .
V gene: TRBV5-1
CDR3 protein: CASSLAREQGGEQYF
CDR3 DNA: TGCGCCAGCAGCTTGGCTAGGGAACAAGGAGGCGAGCAGTACTTC

J gene: TRBJ2-3
clone size: .
D gene: TRBD2
V gene: TRBV4-1
CDR3 protein: CASSREGIAGGTDTQYF
CDR3 DNA: TGCGCCAGCAGCCGAGAGGGTATAGCGGGAGGGACAGATACGCAGTATTTT